Presented here are 5 T cell receptor beta chains from one specimen sequenced in a study of cytomegalovirus exposure and HLA in healthy donors. The PCR ran on 60 Vbeta and 13 Jbeta primers. Measured with immunoSEQ multiplex PCR; TCRdb has only the in-frame clones, and not every one. The table has some 190,000 clones, 87% seen once. Sequenced: PBMCs. The source is a man aged 30-40 years in good health and CMV-seronegative.

The chain joins TRBV27 to TRBJ2-1, with 11 bases fitting TRBD2. The CDR3 totals 15 residues. In germline, CDR1 is MNHEY, CDR2 SMNVEV (reference sequence). The V and J ends lost 5 bases and 4 bases, in that order; junction bases with no gene match: 4. DNA of the CDR3: TGTGCCAGCAGTCCCGGACTAGCGGGTTACAATGAGCAGTTCTTC. Translating it yields CASSPGLAGYNEQFF.

This sequence joins TRBV6-1 and TRBJ1-1, with TRBD1 as a possible D gene (5 bases). Germline CDR1 is MNHNS and CDR2 is SASEGT. V was clipped by 6 bases and J by 0 bases, with 14 bases between them. The CDR3 runs to 15 residues. CDR3 nucleotide sequence: TGTGCCAGCAGCAAAGAGACAGTGGTGAACACTGAAGCTTTCTTT. Amino acids: CASSKETVVNTEAFF.

V gene TRBV27 combines with J gene TRBJ1-5; D ambiguous. The CDR3 totals 13 residues. Trimming shortened V by 3 bases and J by 7 bases, and 10 bases separated the two germline ends. Germline CDR1 and CDR2: MNHEY and SMNVEV (reference sequence). CDR3: CASSLTGWQPQHF. The CDR3 DNA follows: TGTGCCAGCAGTTTGACGGGTTGGCAGCCCCAGCATTTT.

This chain links TRBV5-1 with TRBJ2-3; 9 bases are shared with TRBD2. The V and J ends lost 4 bases and 1 base, in that order; junction bases with no gene match: 13. Germline loops: CDR1 SGHRS, CDR2 YFSETQ. The CDR3 is made up of 18 amino acids. DNA of the CDR3: TGCGCCAGCAGCCCCGGGACTAGCCCAAGTCCGGGCACAGATACGCAGTATTTT. This encodes CASSPGTSPSPGTDTQYF.

The sample holds one count of this clone. V is TRBV6-6 and J is TRBJ1-1, with a tentative D call TRBD1 (6 bases). This CDR3 is 13 amino acids long. Trimming removed 5 bases from V and 4 bases from J, with 11 bases in between. Germline assignment: CDR1 MNHNY and CDR2 SVGAGI (reference sequence). The CDR3 sequence: CASSQGMGTEAFF. CDR3 DNA sequence: TGTGCCAGCAGTCAGGGGATGGGCACTGAAGCTTTCTTT.